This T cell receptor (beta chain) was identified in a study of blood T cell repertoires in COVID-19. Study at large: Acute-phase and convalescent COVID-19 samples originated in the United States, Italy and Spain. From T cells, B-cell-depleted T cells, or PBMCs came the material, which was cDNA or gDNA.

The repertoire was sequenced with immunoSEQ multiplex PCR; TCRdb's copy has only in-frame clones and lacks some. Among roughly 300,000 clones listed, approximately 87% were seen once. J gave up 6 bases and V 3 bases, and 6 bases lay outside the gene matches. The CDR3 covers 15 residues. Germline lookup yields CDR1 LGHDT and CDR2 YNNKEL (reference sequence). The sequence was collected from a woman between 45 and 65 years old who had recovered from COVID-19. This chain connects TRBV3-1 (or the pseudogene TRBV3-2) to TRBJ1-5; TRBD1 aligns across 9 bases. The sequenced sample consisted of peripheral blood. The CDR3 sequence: CASSQLQGAGQPQHF. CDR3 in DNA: TGTGCCAGCAGCCAGTTACAGGGGGCCGGTCAGCCCCAGCATTTT.